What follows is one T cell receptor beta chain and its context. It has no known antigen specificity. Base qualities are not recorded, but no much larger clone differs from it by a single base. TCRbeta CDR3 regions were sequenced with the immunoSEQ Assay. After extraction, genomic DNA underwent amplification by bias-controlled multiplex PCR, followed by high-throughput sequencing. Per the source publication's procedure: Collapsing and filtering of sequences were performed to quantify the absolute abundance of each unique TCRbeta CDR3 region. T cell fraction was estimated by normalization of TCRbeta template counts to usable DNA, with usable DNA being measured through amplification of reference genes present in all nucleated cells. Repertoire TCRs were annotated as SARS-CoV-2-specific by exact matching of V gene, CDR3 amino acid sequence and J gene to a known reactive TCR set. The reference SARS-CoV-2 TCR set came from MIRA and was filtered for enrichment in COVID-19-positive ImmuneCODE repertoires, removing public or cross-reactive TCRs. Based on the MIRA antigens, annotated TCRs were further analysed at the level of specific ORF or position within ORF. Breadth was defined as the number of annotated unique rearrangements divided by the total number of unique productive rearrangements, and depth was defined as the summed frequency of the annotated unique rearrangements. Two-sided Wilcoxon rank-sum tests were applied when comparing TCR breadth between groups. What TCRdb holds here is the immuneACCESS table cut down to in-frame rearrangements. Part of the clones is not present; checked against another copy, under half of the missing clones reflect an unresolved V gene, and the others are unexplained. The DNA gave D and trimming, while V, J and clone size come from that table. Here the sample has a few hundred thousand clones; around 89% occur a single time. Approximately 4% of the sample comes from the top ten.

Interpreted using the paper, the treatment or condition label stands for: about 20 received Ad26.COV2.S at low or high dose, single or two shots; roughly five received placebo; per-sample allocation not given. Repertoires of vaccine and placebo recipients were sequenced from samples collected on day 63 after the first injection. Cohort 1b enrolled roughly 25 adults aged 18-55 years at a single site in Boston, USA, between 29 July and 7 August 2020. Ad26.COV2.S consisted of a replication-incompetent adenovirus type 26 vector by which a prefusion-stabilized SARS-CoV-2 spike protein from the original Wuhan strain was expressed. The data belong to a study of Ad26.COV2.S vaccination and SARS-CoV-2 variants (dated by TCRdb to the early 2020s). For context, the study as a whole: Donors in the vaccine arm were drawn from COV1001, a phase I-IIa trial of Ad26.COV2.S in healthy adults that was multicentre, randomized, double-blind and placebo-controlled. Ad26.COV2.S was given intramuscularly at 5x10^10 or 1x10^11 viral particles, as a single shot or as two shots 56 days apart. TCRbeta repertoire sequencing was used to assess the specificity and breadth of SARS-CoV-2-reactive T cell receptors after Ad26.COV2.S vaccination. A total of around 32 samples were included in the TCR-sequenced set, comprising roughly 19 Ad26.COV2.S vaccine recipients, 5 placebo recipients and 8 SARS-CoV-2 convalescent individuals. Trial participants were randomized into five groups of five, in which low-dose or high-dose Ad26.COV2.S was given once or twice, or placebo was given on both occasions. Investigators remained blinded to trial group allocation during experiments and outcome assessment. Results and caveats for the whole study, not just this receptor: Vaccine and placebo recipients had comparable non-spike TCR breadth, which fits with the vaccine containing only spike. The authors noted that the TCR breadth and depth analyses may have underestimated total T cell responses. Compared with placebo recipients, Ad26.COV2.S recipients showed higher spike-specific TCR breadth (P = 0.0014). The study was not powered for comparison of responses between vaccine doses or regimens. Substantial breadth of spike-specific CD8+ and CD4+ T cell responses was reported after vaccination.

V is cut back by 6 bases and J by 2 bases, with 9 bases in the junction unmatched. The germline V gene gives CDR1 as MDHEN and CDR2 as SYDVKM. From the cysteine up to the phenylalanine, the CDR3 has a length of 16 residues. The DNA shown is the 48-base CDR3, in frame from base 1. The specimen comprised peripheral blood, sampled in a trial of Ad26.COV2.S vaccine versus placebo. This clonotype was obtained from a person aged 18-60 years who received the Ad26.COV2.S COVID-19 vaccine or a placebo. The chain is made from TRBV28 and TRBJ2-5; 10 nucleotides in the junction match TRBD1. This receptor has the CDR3 CASRTATGGGQETQYF. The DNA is TGTGCCAGCAGGACCGCGACAGGGGGCGGGCAAGAGACCCAGTACTTC.